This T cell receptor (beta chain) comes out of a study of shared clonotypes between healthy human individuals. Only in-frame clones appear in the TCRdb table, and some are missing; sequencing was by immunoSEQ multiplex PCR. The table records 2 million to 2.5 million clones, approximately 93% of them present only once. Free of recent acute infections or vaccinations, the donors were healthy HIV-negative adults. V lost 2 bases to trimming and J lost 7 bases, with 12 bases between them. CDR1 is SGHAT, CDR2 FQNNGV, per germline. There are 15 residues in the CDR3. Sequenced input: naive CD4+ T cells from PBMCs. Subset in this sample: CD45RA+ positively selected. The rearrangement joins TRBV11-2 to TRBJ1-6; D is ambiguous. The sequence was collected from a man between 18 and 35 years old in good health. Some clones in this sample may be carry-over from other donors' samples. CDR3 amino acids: CASSLTGRGNSPLHF. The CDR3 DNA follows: TGTGCCAGCAGCTTAACGGGCCGCGGGAATTCACCCCTCCACTTT. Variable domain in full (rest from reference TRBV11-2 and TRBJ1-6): EAGVAQSPRYKIIEKRQSVAFWCNPISGHATLYWYQQILGQGPKLLIQFQNNGVVDDSQLPKDRFSAERLKGVDSTLKIQPAKLEDSAVYLCASSLTGRGNSPLHFGNGTRLTVT.